Shown below are 22 T cell receptor beta chains from a single sample sequenced in a study of monozygotic twins with inflammatory bowel disease. TCRdb re-called the 5' RACE reads; one entry per CDR3 protein, DNA not given. The sample holds fewer than 550,000 distinct CDR3 sequences. Input material: blood. The source is a human donor with ulcerative colitis or Crohn's disease, or a healthy co-twin of an affected twin (not recorded which).

The rearrangement joins TRBV24-1 to TRBJ1-5; as DNA is missing, the TRBD1 call by TCRdb cannot be tested. Germline V gene lookup returns CDR1 KGHDR and CDR2 SFDVKD. The CDR3 totals 14 residues. The CDR3 loop is CATIGQGPDQPQHF.

The chain recombines TRBV20-1 with TRBJ2-7; the TCRdb D gene call, TRBD1, has no DNA to confirm it. CDR1 is DFQATT and CDR2 is SNEGSKA in the germline V gene (reference sequence). The CDR3 covers 18 residues. The CDR3 sequence is CSARSPPHRTGGTYEQYF.

J is TRBJ1-1 and V is TRBV2. The CDR3 runs 13 residues. Germline CDR1 is SNHLY and CDR2 is FYNNEI. CDR3: CASSFYRNTEAFF.

The rearrangement joins TRBV18 to TRBJ1-5. The CDR3 covers 13 residues. Per germline, CDR1 KGHSH and CDR2 LQKENI. This CDR3 reads CASSTDSNQPQHF.

The gene calls are TRBV10-3 and TRBJ2-3; the TCRdb call, TRBD1, lacks DNA for checking. This CDR3 has 15 residues. Per the germline V gene, CDR1 is ENHRY and CDR2 is SYGVKD. The CDR3 spells CAIRTTDTSTDTQYF.

The rearrangement links TRBV27 to TRBJ2-2; absent DNA, TCRdb's TRBD1 call cannot be checked. Per the germline V gene, CDR1 is MNHEY and CDR2 is SMNVEV (reference sequence). The CDR3 totals 13 residues. The CDR3: CASKLRGTGELFF.

The V gene is TRBV20-1, the J gene TRBJ2-7. The CDR3 covers 11 residues. Per the germline V gene, CDR1 is DFQATT and CDR2 is SNEGSKA (reference sequence). The CDR3 loop is CSARWTYEQYF.

This chain links TRBV5-6 with TRBJ1-1. Germline CDR1 and CDR2: SGHDT and YYEEEE. This CDR3 region has 16 residues. The CDR3 reads CASSPSGLLMNTEAFF.

The chain combines TRBV7-2 with TRBJ2-5; there is no DNA to check the TCRdb D call of TRBD1. CDR3 length: 14 amino acids. CDR1 is SGHTA and CDR2 is FQGNSA in the germline V gene. The CDR3 spells CASSRGTTLETQYF.

V usage is TRBV9 and J usage is TRBJ2-1; TCRdb names TRBD2, which stays unverified in the absence of DNA. Germline CDR1 reads SGDLS; CDR2 reads YYNGEE. The CDR3 has 17 amino acids. The CDR3 loop is CASSVRSGRMGDNEQFF.

The rearrangement joins TRBV3-1 to TRBJ1-6; checking the TCRdb D call of TRBD1 is not possible without DNA. This CDR3 region has 16 residues. Per germline, CDR1 LGHDT and CDR2 YNNKEL (reference sequence). Here the CDR3 reads CASSQVGVSTNSPLHF.

J is TRBJ2-3 and V is TRBV11-2; TCRdb returns TRBD1, unconfirmable since there is no DNA. CDR3 size: 16 residues. Germline V lookup: CDR1 SGHAT, CDR2 FQNNGV. CDR3 protein: CASSLAGTGFTDTQYF.

The rearrangement links TRBV20-1 to TRBJ1-1; TCRdb's D call, TRBD1, is unchecked because there is no DNA. Germline CDR1 is DFQATT and CDR2 is SNEGSKA (reference sequence). This CDR3 is built from 11 residues. The CDR3 reads CSARAGTEAFF.

This rearrangement joins TRBV5-1 to TRBJ2-7. CDR3 length equals 15 residues. CDR1 SGHRS and CDR2 YFSETQ come from the germline V gene. Here the CDR3 reads CASSLAGSTYYEQYF.

The V and J genes are TRBV5-4 and TRBJ2-7; TCRdb designates TRBD1, a call that cannot be tested without DNA. There are 14 residues in the CDR3. The germline V gene encodes CDR1 SGHNT and CDR2 YYREEE (reference sequence). The CDR3 sequence is CAFTRGSDSYEQYF.

The chain has TRBV5-6 and TRBJ1-6. Germline assignment: CDR1 SGHDT and CDR2 YYEEEE. The CDR3 runs to 14 residues. The CDR3 loop is CASSPDRRNSPLHF.

CDR3 residues: CSATPGGETQYF. The chain combines TRBV20-1 with TRBJ2-5; TCRdb reports TRBD1, a call that lacks DNA to check it against. CDR1 is DFQATT and CDR2 is SNEGSKA in the germline V gene (reference sequence). The CDR3 covers 12 residues.

The genes are TRBV6-1 and TRBJ1-5; the D call of TRBD1 rests on TCRdb alone, since no DNA is present to check it. Germline values: CDR1 MNHNS, CDR2 SASEGT. This CDR3 has 14 amino acids. The CDR3 region is CATSSGGSNQPQHF.

The genes are TRBV30 and TRBJ2-2; the TRBD2 assignment by TCRdb is unverifiable without DNA. CDR3 size: 14 residues. Germline V gene sequence: CDR1 GTSNPN, CDR2 SVGIG (reference sequence). The CDR3 is CAWSPGLNTGELFF.

The rearrangement links TRBV5-1 to TRBJ2-5; the TCRdb call, TRBD1, lacks DNA for checking. The CDR3 runs to 14 residues. CDR1 is SGHRS and CDR2 is YFSETQ in the germline V gene. The CDR3: CASSGGGGLETQYF.

The J gene is TRBJ2-5, the V gene TRBV11-1; TCRdb returns TRBD1, unconfirmable since there is no DNA. The CDR3 is 18 residues long. Germline V gene lookup returns CDR1 SGHAT and CDR2 FQDESV (reference sequence). The CDR3 protein is CASSPWASGQGARETQYF.

The V and J genes are TRBV24-1 and TRBJ2-3; TCRdb outputs TRBD1, but without DNA this stays unchecked. The CDR3 spans 17 residues. Per germline, CDR1 KGHDR and CDR2 SFDVKD. The CDR3 loop reads CATSDRSGGQGSDTQYF.